These 14 T cell receptor beta chains share one sample of origin, sequenced in a study of Ad26.COV2.S vaccination and SARS-CoV-2 variants. The treatment here: some 20 received Ad26.COV2.S at low or high dose, single or two shots; several received placebo; per-sample allocation not given. Samples analyzed were those drawn on day 63 after the first vaccine or placebo injection. Using immunoSEQ multiplex PCR, the repertoire was profiled, and TCRdb retains in-frame clones only, with some absent. This table has fewer than 300,000 clones, around 87% appearing once. This specimen was peripheral blood, taken in a trial of Ad26.COV2.S vaccine versus placebo. These receptors were collected from a person between 18 and 59 years old who received the Ad26.COV2.S COVID-19 vaccine or a placebo.

V is TRBV11-3 and J is TRBJ2-3; D is undetermined. V was clipped by 1 base and J by 0 bases, with 23 bases between them. From germline, CDR1 is SGHNT and CDR2 YENEEA. The CDR3 is 20 amino acids. CDR3 amino acids: CASSLARSSCSPTSTDTQYF. In nucleotides, the CDR3 is TGTGCCAGCAGCTTAGCTCGTAGTAGTTGCTCCCCAACTAGCACAGATACGCAGTATTTT. Supplemented by reference TRBV11-3 and TRBJ2-3, the full variable domain reads EAGVVQSPRYKIIEKKQPVAFWCNPISGHNTLYWYLQNLGQGPELLIRYENEEAVDDSQLPKDRFSAERLKGVDSTLKIQPAELGDSAVYLCASSLARSSCSPTSTDTQYFGPGTRLTVL.

The V and J genes are TRBV27 and TRBJ2-2; 8 bases map to TRBD2. Germline lookup yields CDR1 MNHEY and CDR2 SMNVEV (reference sequence). This CDR3 region has 16 residues. The trim removed 5 bases at V and 8 bases at J, leaving 13 bases unmatched. As DNA, the CDR3 is TGTGCCAGCAGTAATGTTGCGGGAGGTCAGAGGGGGGAGCTGTTTTTT. Its protein product is CASSNVAGGQRGELFF.

The CDR3 loop reads CASSQEGTSYNSPLHF. The DNA for the CDR3 is TGTGCCAGCAGCCAAGAGGGGACATCCTATAATTCACCCCTCCACTTT. This sequence joins TRBV3-1 (or the pseudogene TRBV3-2) and TRBJ1-6; the D gene is possibly TRBD1 (6 bases). Germline CDR1 and CDR2: LGHDT and YNNKEL (reference sequence). V was trimmed by 0 bases and J by 1 base, leaving 7 bases between them. The CDR3 runs 16 residues.

This rearrangement joins TRBV7-8 to TRBJ2-2; 9 bases are a match to TRBD2. Trimming took 3 bases from V and 2 from J; bases not matched to a gene: 7. Germline assignment: CDR1 SGHVS and CDR2 FQNEAQ. The CDR3 covers 17 residues. CDR3 nucleotide sequence: TGTGCCAGCAGCTTCGCAATAGCGGGAGCAAACACCGGGGAGCTGTTTTTT. Its protein product is CASSFAIAGANTGELFF.

The V gene is TRBV2, the J gene TRBJ1-1; maybe TRBD1 (5 bases). The V and J ends lost 6 bases and 11 bases respectively, with 16 bases between them. The CDR3 is 12 amino acids. Per the germline V gene, CDR1 is SNHLY and CDR2 is FYNNEI. CDR3 region: CASRTGAQGAFF. CDR3 in DNA: TGTGCCAGCAGAACCGGGGCCCAGGGTGCTTTCTTT.

There are many counts of this clone. The chain joins TRBV2 to TRBJ2-3; TRBD2 matches at 13 bases. V trimming: 6 bases; J trimming: 2 bases; junction bases outside the gene matches: 5. The germline V gene encodes CDR1 SNHLY and CDR2 FYNNEI. The CDR3 contains 16 residues. The CDR3: CASRDGTSGTTDTQYF. The CDR3 bases are TGTGCCAGCAGGGACGGGACTAGCGGGACCACAGATACGCAGTATTTT.

This chain connects TRBV9 to TRBJ1-2; 7 positions match TRBD1. V lost 6 bases, J lost 4 bases, and 18 bases stayed unmatched. CDR1 and CDR2 from the germline V gene are SGDLS and YYNGEE. The CDR3 contains 17 residues. The CDR3 sequence is CASTVGGGGNDGYGYTF. The DNA of the CDR3 is TGTGCCAGCACCGTGGGAGGGGGCGGTAATGATGGCTATGGCTACACCTTC. Supplemented by reference TRBV9 and TRBJ1-2, the full variable domain reads DSGVTQTPKHLITATGQRVTLRCSPRSGDLSVYWYQQSLDQGLQFLIQYYNGEERAKGNILERFSAQQFPDLHSELNLSSLELGDSALYFCASTVGGGGNDGYGYTFGSGTRLTVV.

The table lists this clone with a count of one. This chain joins TRBV9 and TRBJ1-1; 7 nucleotides match TRBD1. CDR3 length: 16 amino acids. Germline V gives CDR1 SGDLS, CDR2 YYNGEE. Trimming took 0 bases from V and 0 from J; bases not matched to a gene: 5. This CDR3 is CASSVGSGTVNTEAFF. DNA for the CDR3: TGTGCCAGCAGCGTAGGGTCTGGGACAGTGAACACTGAAGCTTTCTTT.

V usage is TRBV3-1 (or the pseudogene TRBV3-2) and J usage is TRBJ2-2; 10 bases match TRBD1. The CDR3 length is 18 residues. Trimming removed 3 bases from V and 3 bases from J; junction bases left unmatched: 10. From germline, CDR1 is LGHDT and CDR2 YNNKEL (reference sequence). CDR3 in DNA: TGTGCCAGCAGCCACTTAGGACAGGGGGTAGGTGACACCGGGGAGCTGTTTTTT. This sequence encodes CASSHLGQGVGDTGELFF.

The V and J genes are TRBV25-1 and TRBJ1-5, with TRBD1 matching over 9 bases. The ends lost 9 bases at V and 2 bases at J; junction bases unmatched: 2. The CDR3 is made up of 13 amino acids. CDR1 and CDR2 (germline): MGHDK, SYGVNS. CDR3 residues: CASGDRGNQPQHF. The CDR3 DNA is TGTGCCAGTGGGGACAGGGGCAATCAGCCCCAGCATTTT.

This clone was observed a few times. The chain carries TRBV29-1 and TRBJ1-5; perhaps TRBD1 as D (5 bases). CDR1 and CDR2 from the germline V gene are SQVTM and ANQGSEA. This CDR3 comprises 15 residues. The V gene lost 4 bases and the J gene lost 2 bases, with 15 bases spanning the gap. The chain's CDR3 is CSVGYGTSGNQPQHF. The CDR3, as DNA: TGCAGCGTTGGATATGGGACGTCGGGCAATCAGCCCCAGCATTTT.

This clone was seen a handful of times. The V call is TRBV19, the J call TRBJ1-6; D call uncertain. This CDR3 spans 14 amino acids. The germline CDR1 and CDR2 sequences are LNHDA and SQIVND (reference sequence). Trimming took 4 bases from V and 3 from J, leaving 7 bases between them. CDR3 protein: CASSTGNYNSPLHF. For the CDR3, the DNA is TGTGCCAGTAGTACCGGAAACTATAATTCACCCCTCCACTTT.

This clone was detected only once. The V gene is TRBV4-2, the J gene TRBJ2-3; D gene unclear. CDR3 length equals 15 residues. Germline values: CDR1 LGHNA, CDR2 YNFKEQ. The ends were cut back, 3 bases at V and 0 bases at J, with 10 bases in the middle. CDR3 loop: CASSQTLTSTDTQYF. The CDR3, as DNA: TGTGCCAGCAGCCAGACTCTTACTAGCACAGATACGCAGTATTTT.

The chain uses TRBV11-2 and TRBJ2-7; the D is unclear. Germline V lookup: CDR1 SGHAT, CDR2 FQNNGV. V was pared by 5 bases and J by 3 bases, with 14 bases between. There are 14 residues in the CDR3. In DNA form, the CDR3 reads TGTGCCAGCAGCCCTCCCAAGACGAACTACGAGCAGTACTTC. It yields the protein CASSPPKTNYEQYF.